What follows are 27 T cell receptor beta chains derived from one specimen sequenced in a study of regulatory T cells in long-lasting Graves disease (dated by TCRdb to the early 2020s). The time point label of this sample denotes: newly diagnosed GD, antithyroid drugs for less than 3 months. For both TCR sequencing and RNA sequencing, RNA was extracted from PBMCs using TRIzol. Library creation used multiplex PCR. Sequencer: Illumina HiSeq 4000. TCR beta libraries were built with iRepertoire HTBI primers and Arm-PCR amplification of CDR3 regions. The public sequencing data were trimmed at Q25 with fastp and processed into clonotypes with MiXCR by TCRdb, which kept only in-frame beta chains. For every CDR3 protein sequence, its rows merge into one entry that carries the most common genes and DNA. For this sample the table gives around 480,000 distinct CDR3 sequences, of which around 15% were detected only once. 12% of the sample rests with the top ten.

These records were also assigned to another study, of T cells in Graves' hyperthyroidism and ophthalmopathy.

Specimen: peripheral blood mononuclear cells (PBMCs), collected at new diagnosis, from a patient treated with antithyroid drugs. These receptors originate from a man aged 35-49 years with Graves disease. Donor details come from another sample of the same person, matched by shared clones.

This clonotype occurred a few times. The V gene is TRBV4-1, the J gene TRBJ2-7, with a tentative D call TRBD2 (6 bases). Trimming took off 0 bases at V and 6 bases at J, with 15 bases between the two ends. Germline values: CDR1 MGHRA, CDR2 YSYEKL. CDR3 length: 15 amino acids. The CDR3 sequence: CASSQEREFLVEQYF. Here the CDR3 DNA reads TGCGCCAGCAGCCAAGAACGGGAGTTTTTAGTCGAGCAGTACTTC.

This clonotype was observed at least ten times. Here the CDR3 DNA reads TGTGCCAGCAGCTTTGGCCGGGCTGAAGCTTTCTTT. Translated: CASSFGRAEAFF. The rearrangement links TRBV11-2 to TRBJ1-1; D is ambiguous. Trimming took 3 bases from V and 6 from J, leaving 8 bases between them. The CDR3 runs to 12 residues. Germline V gene data show CDR1 as SGHAT and CDR2 as FQNNGV.

The J gene is TRBJ2-6, the V gene TRBV3-1; 13 bases map to TRBD2. Germline CDR1 and CDR2: LGHDT and YNNKEL (reference sequence). This CDR3 comprises 16 residues. V shed 8 bases, J shed 0 bases, and the junction held 1 base outside the gene matches. CDR3 coding DNA: TGTGCCAGCCGACTAGCGGGGGGCTCTGGGGCCAACGTCCTGACTTTC. It is translated as CASRLAGGSGANVLTF.

This clonotype was seen once. V gene TRBV7-2 combines with J gene TRBJ2-1, with 9 bases lining up with TRBD2. The germline CDR1 and CDR2 sequences are SGHTA and FQGNSA. This CDR3 contains 13 residues. V was pared by 9 bases and J by 6 bases, with 6 bases of the junction left unmatched. In DNA, the CDR3 is TGTGCCAGTAGCGGGAGTTATAGCAATGAGCAGTTCTTC. Translation: CASSGSYSNEQFF.

This clonotype was detected only a few times. The chain recombines TRBV30 with TRBJ2-7; 8 nucleotides match TRBD1. Germline V gene lookup returns CDR1 GTSNPN and CDR2 SVGIG (reference sequence). The CDR3 sequence is 14 residues long. Germline trimming cut 8 bases from V and 1 base from J; bases unmatched to any gene: 10. The DNA of the CDR3 is TGTGCCGGAGAAACGACAGGGGCGTCCTACGAGCAGTACTTC. Translation: CAGETTGASYEQYF.

The chain is built from TRBV3-1 and TRBJ2-1; possibly TRBD2 for D (5 bases). The CDR3 extends over 12 amino acids. Germline CDR1 reads LGHDT; CDR2 reads YNNKEL (reference sequence). V was trimmed by 4 bases and J by 8 bases, leaving 9 bases between them. CDR3 DNA sequence: TGTGCCAGCAGCCGGCTAGCCTATGAGCAGTTCTTC. Amino acid sequence: CASSRLAYEQFF.

This clonotype came up once. A read error likely explains this, since a far larger clone differs by one base. V gene TRBV28 combines with J gene TRBJ2-1; tentative D call: TRBD1 (6 bases). In germline, CDR1 is MDHEN, CDR2 SYDVKM. Trimming removed 10 bases at V and 10 bases at J, with 23 bases between. The CDR3 covers 14 residues. CDR3 region: CATSKPGATYEQFF. The CDR3 nucleotides are TGTGCCACCTCCAAGCCAGGGGCCACCTACGAGCAGTTCTTC. Drawing the rest from reference TRBV28 and TRBJ2-1, the complete variable domain is DVKVTQSSRYLVKRTGEKVFLECVQDMDHENMFWYRQDPGLGLRLIYFSYDVKMKEKGDIPEGYSVSREKKERFSLILESASTNQTSMYLCATSKPGATYEQFFGPGTRLTVL.

The sample holds many counts of this clonotype. The chain recombines TRBV12-3 or TRBV12-4 with TRBJ2-3; 7 bases align to TRBD2. The CDR3 totals 16 residues. V gave up 3 bases and J gave up 4 bases; unmatched junction bases: 10. The CDR3: CASSFLWEGEADTQYF. For the CDR3, the DNA is TGTGCCAGCAGTTTTTTGTGGGAGGGCGAGGCAGATACGCAGTATTTT.

This clonotype has at least ten counts. This chain connects TRBV25-1 to TRBJ2-1; TRBD2 matches 11 bases. CDR1 MGHDK and CDR2 SYGVNS come from the germline V gene. The CDR3 is 14 residues long. The J segment lost 4 bases and the V segment lost 8 bases, leaving 4 bases of the junction unmatched. The CDR3 DNA follows: TGTGCCAGCGGCAGACTAGCGGGGTACAATGAGCAGTTCTTC. Its translation is CASGRLAGYNEQFF.

This clonotype was seen at least ten times. This sequence joins TRBV12-3 or TRBV12-4 and TRBJ2-5; tentative D call: TRBD2 (6 bases). The CDR3 extends over 17 amino acids. Trimming took 1 base from V and 5 from J, leaving 20 bases between them. CDR3 bases: TGTGCCAGCAGTTTAGGGGAGGTCAGGCGTCTCGGTGAGACCCAGTACTTC. Its translation: CASSLGEVRRLGETQYF.

This chain joins TRBV7-9 and TRBJ1-4, with a tentative D call TRBD1 (5 bases). The CDR3 totals 13 residues. Germline assignment: CDR1 SEHNR and CDR2 FQNEAQ (reference sequence). Trimming took off 11 bases at V and 4 bases at J, with 14 bases between the two ends. Here the CDR3 reads CAVPGTGNEKLFF. Written as DNA, the CDR3 is TGTGCCGTCCCCGGGACGGGTAATGAAAAACTGTTTTTT.

The CDR3 region has the DNA TGCAGTGCTAGACCCAGGGGGTTCCGCACAGATACGCAGTATTTT. Encoded protein: CSARPRGFRTDTQYF. The rearrangement uses TRBV20-1 and TRBJ2-3; the match to TRBD1 covers 7 bases. The CDR3 covers 15 residues. The ends lost 2 bases at V and 1 base at J; junction bases unmatched: 6. Germline V gives CDR1 DFQATT, CDR2 SNEGSKA (reference sequence).

Many counts were recorded for this clonotype. J is TRBJ2-7 and V is TRBV18, with D possibly TRBD1 on 6 matching bases. V was pared by 6 bases and J by 2 bases, with 11 bases between. Germline V lookup: CDR1 KGHSH, CDR2 LQKENI. The length of the CDR3 is 13 residues. The CDR3 here is CASSPDSAYEQYF. The DNA for the CDR3 is TGTGCCAGCTCGCCGGACAGCGCCTACGAGCAGTACTTC. Together with reference TRBV18 and TRBJ2-7, the CDR3 gives the full variable domain: NAGVMQNPRHLVRRRGQEARLRCSPMKGHSHVYWYRQLPEEGLKFMVYLQKENIIDESGMPKERFSAEFPKEGPSILRIQQVVRGDSAAYFCASSPDSAYEQYFGPGTRLTVT.

This clonotype was counted at least ten times. V is TRBV7-9 and J is TRBJ2-1; TRBD2 might be the D (6 bases). V lost 8 bases and J 8 bases, leaving 13 bases between the germline ends. The germline V gene has CDR1 SEHNR and CDR2 FQNEAQ (reference sequence). The CDR3 runs 12 residues. The DNA of the CDR3 is TGTGCCAGCCGGGCAGCGGGCTATGAGCAGTTCTTC. It codes for CASRAAGYEQFF.

Many counts were recorded for this clonotype. The CDR3 sequence is CASRGLAGNTGELFF. The CDR3 bases are TGTGCCAGCAGGGGACTAGCGGGGAACACCGGGGAGCTGTTTTTT. The chain joins TRBV2 to TRBJ2-2; 12 nucleotides line up with TRBD2. Germline assignment: CDR1 SNHLY and CDR2 FYNNEI. V trimming: 6 bases; J trimming: 1 base; junction bases outside the gene matches: 0. The CDR3 has 15 residues.

V is TRBV5-4 and J is TRBJ2-5, with 7 nucleotides matching TRBD1. The ends lost 3 bases at V and 4 bases at J; junction bases unmatched: 6. Germline loops: CDR1 SGHNT, CDR2 YYREEE (reference sequence). This CDR3 is built from 14 residues. The CDR3: CASSWRQGGETQYF. The CDR3 region has the DNA TGTGCCAGCAGCTGGAGACAGGGTGGAGAGACCCAGTACTTC.

This clonotype came up many times. CDR3: CATTNRRTGSLSGANVLTF. The CDR3 coding sequence is TGTGCCACTACAAACCGACGGACTGGTTCCCTCTCTGGGGCCAACGTCCTGACTTTC. The chain uses TRBV12-3 or TRBV12-4 and TRBJ2-6, with D possibly matching TRBD2 (5 bases). V lost 10 bases and J 0 bases, leaving 25 bases between the germline ends. The length of the CDR3 is 19 residues.

The table lists this clonotype with a few counts. The chain links TRBV5-1 to TRBJ1-1; D unclear. Germline loops: CDR1 SGHRS, CDR2 YFSETQ. V lost 1 base and J 7 bases, leaving 11 bases between the germline ends. The CDR3 totals 13 residues. DNA for the CDR3: TGCGCCAGCAGCTTGCCGGGTCCTTTTGAAGCTTTCTTT. Translating it yields CASSLPGPFEAFF.

On this clonotype: This may arise from a read error, as a much more abundant clone is one base away. The chain recombines TRBV7-9 with TRBJ1-4, with 7 nucleotides matching TRBD1. There are 15 residues in the CDR3. Per the germline V gene, CDR1 is SEHNR and CDR2 is FQNEAQ (reference sequence). Here the CDR3 DNA reads TGTGCCAGCAACTTAGTGCAGGGGGGTAATGAAAAACTGTTTTTT. It specifies CASNLVQGGNEKLFF.

This clonotype was counted only a few times. This rearrangement joins TRBV7-9 to TRBJ2-1; 8 bases are a match to TRBD2. Germline loops: CDR1 SEHNR, CDR2 FQNEAQ (reference sequence). V dropped 1 base and J dropped 6; count of bases not matched to a gene: 5. The CDR3 loop spans 15 amino acids. Here the CDR3 DNA reads TGTGCCAGCAGCTTAGGACTAGCGATTATCAATGAGCAGTTCTTC. Its translation is CASSLGLAIINEQFF.

There are many counts of this clonotype. The V and J genes are TRBV11-1 and TRBJ1-1, with D possibly TRBD1 on 6 matching bases. The CDR3 spans 15 residues. V dropped 8 bases and J dropped 1 base, with 17 bases sitting between them. Per germline, CDR1 SGHAT and CDR2 FQDESV (reference sequence). In DNA form, the CDR3 reads TGTGCCAGCCGAACAAAGAGGGGGGCGAACACTGAAGCTTTCTTT. It yields the protein CASRTKRGANTEAFF.

This sequence joins TRBV20-1 and TRBJ2-7, with D maybe TRBD1 (6 bases). Germline V gives CDR1 DFQATT, CDR2 SNEGSKA (reference sequence). The CDR3 is made up of 14 amino acids. Deletions cut 0 bases from V and 5 bases from J, with 14 bases between. The CDR3 is CSARDGGLIHEQYF. The CDR3 DNA sequence: TGCAGTGCTAGAGATGGGGGCCTTATCCACGAGCAGTACTTC.

This clonotype was detected a few times. The rearrangement joins TRBV11-3 to TRBJ2-5; D unresolved. V gave up 2 bases and J gave up 2 bases, with 6 bases separating them. The CDR3 consists of 13 residues. In germline, CDR1 is SGHNT, CDR2 YENEEA. This CDR3 is CASSLFGQETQYF. In nucleotides, the CDR3 is TGTGCCAGCAGCTTATTCGGGCAAGAGACCCAGTACTTC.

This clonotype showed up many times. V and J are TRBV2 and TRBJ2-1; D unresolved. Germline loops: CDR1 SNHLY, CDR2 FYNNEI. Deletions cut 1 base from V and 0 bases from J, with 7 bases between. The CDR3 sequence is 15 residues long. For the CDR3, the DNA is TGTGCCAGCAGTGAAGTCGGCAACTCCTACAATGAGCAGTTCTTC. This encodes CASSEVGNSYNEQFF.

This clonotype occurred many times. The chain uses TRBV24-1 and TRBJ2-1, with TRBD1 matching 9 bases. The CDR3 spans 17 residues. Germline loops: CDR1 KGHDR, CDR2 SFDVKD. V was pared by 4 bases and J by 0 bases, with 6 bases of the junction left unmatched. The CDR3, as DNA: TGTGCCACCAGTGAGGCCGGACAGGGGAGCTCCTACAATGAGCAGTTCTTC. The encoded protein is CATSEAGQGSSYNEQFF.

Ten or more counts support this clonotype. The V gene is TRBV2, the J gene TRBJ2-1; 8 bases map to TRBD1. Germline trimming cut 6 bases from V and 5 bases from J; bases unmatched to any gene: 12. The CDR3 runs 16 residues. CDR1 is SNHLY and CDR2 is FYNNEI in the germline V gene. CDR3 region: CASSELPGQVNNEQFF. CDR3 DNA sequence: TGTGCCAGCAGCGAACTCCCGGGACAGGTGAACAATGAGCAGTTCTTC.

A remark on this clonotype: This clone may be a read error of a much larger clone one base away. V gene TRBV2 combines with J gene TRBJ2-3; D gene unclear. Trimming stripped 6 bases from V and 0 bases from J, with 4 bases between. CDR3 length: 12 residues. The germline CDR1 and CDR2 sequences are SNHLY and FYNNEI. CDR3 sequence: CASRPSTDTQYF. DNA of the CDR3: TGTGCCAGCAGACCTAGCACAGATACGCAGTATTTT.